This T cell receptor (beta chain) is drawn from a study of coeliac disease. The table lists this clone with a few counts. Its target is not known. Study conclusions and caveats: Lower clonality than controls marked TRB and TRG repertoires from active celiac intraepithelial and lamina propria samples. The authors judged this method unsuitable for unbiased gliadin-specific T cell detection. TRB repertoires were largely private, with most amino acid sequences found in only one sample. Lamina propria and intraepithelial cell fractions may contain each other's cells.

CDR3 size: 14 residues. From germline, CDR1 is SGHTA and CDR2 FQGNSA. V lost 3 bases and J lost 3; bases outside the gene matches: 2. Repertoires were generated with immunoSEQ multiplex PCR, while TCRdb's copy carries only in-frame clones and drops some. The sample yields 750 to 900 clones, 64% seen once. This TCR was sampled from an elderly man without celiac disease. The specimen sequenced was intraepithelial lymphocytes from the gut. This chain links TRBV7-2 with TRBJ2-1, with 7 bases lining up with TRBD2. CDR3 residues: CASSFSGFYNEQFF. The CDR3 bases are TGTGCCAGCAGCTTTAGCGGGTTCTACAATGAGCAGTTCTTC.